Listed here is a single T cell receptor beta chain. Its target is not known. Caucasian adults living in Nashville, Tennessee, provided all samples. It was into CD45RA+ naive and CD45RA-negative memory subsets that the CD4+ cells were split. Trimming took 2 bases from V and 4 from J; bases not matched to a gene: 3. CDR3 length: 15 amino acids. The germline V gene encodes CDR1 MNHEY and CDR2 SVGAGI. Data came from immunoSEQ multiplex PCR; TCRdb stores just in-frame clones and leaves some out. Among under 1,100,000 clones, about 80% were seen once, and the ten largest hold around 0.61%. This specimen comes from a study of shared clonotypes between healthy human individuals. Study-wide context: Contributing individuals were two females and a few males aged 18 to 49.

Study-wide results and caveats: Against clonotypes common to all four donors, non-shared ones had lower generation probabilities.

The sequence derives from a man between 18 and 35 years old in good health. Some clones in this sample may be carry-over from other donors' samples. The sequenced sample was memory CD4+ T cells from PBMCs. Subset noted: CD45RA-negative fraction. The chain combines TRBV6-5 with TRBJ2-7, with 12 bases lining up with TRBD2. This CDR3 reads CASSYRGTSGYEQYF. DNA of the CDR3: TGTGCCAGCAGTTACCGGGGGACTAGCGGGTACGAGCAGTACTTC.